The T cell receptor beta chain under discussion was sequenced for a study of T cell changes during pregnancy in multiple sclerosis. About this clone itself: Compared with germline, one end of the junction differs, possibly owing to a read error.

Profiled with immunoSEQ multiplex PCR; TCRdb holds only in-frame clones, not every one. The profile shows approximately 84,000 clones, approximately 94% of them singletons. The sequence was obtained from a female donor with multiple sclerosis, enrolled in a pregnancy study. This specimen was peripheral blood, taken in the third trimester of pregnancy.

CDR3 residues: CASSGRDRGEGNQSQHF. CDR3 coding DNA: TGTGCCAGCAGCGGCCGGGACAGGGGGGAAGGCAATCAGTCCCAGCATTTT. The rearrangement links TRBV5-6 to TRBJ1-5; 11 nucleotides agree with TRBD1. This CDR3 comprises 17 residues. Looked up from germline, CDR1 is SGHDT and CDR2 is YYEEEE.